These 19 T cell receptor beta chains were all obtained from the same sample, sequenced in a study of T cells in Graves' hyperthyroidism and ophthalmopathy. There were TCR beta CDR3 regions amplified from RNA transcripts. Researchers ran a first-round RT-PCR on the TCR CDR3 using the HTBI primer set. TCRdb reprocessed the multiplex PCR reads via MiXCR and lists one record per CDR3 protein. The data contain nearly 250,000 distinct CDR3 sequences, about a sixth of them singletons. Sequenced: blood. All receptors come from a woman aged 18-29 years with Graves' ophthalmopathy.

At least ten counts were recorded for this clonotype. The J gene is TRBJ2-2, the V gene TRBV11-2; D gene ambiguous. V lost 5 bases, J lost 9 bases, and 10 bases lay in between. Germline V gene sequence: CDR1 SGHAT, CDR2 FQNNGV. The CDR3 has 12 residues. CDR3 in amino acids: CASSQTFRELFF. As DNA, the CDR3 is TGTGCCAGCAGCCAGACTTTCCGGGAGCTGTTTTTT.

This clonotype was detected many times. The V call is TRBV12-3 or TRBV12-4, the J call TRBJ2-7, with D perhaps given as TRBD1 or TRBD2 (5 bases each). The CDR3 spans 14 residues. V gave up 5 bases and J gave up 4 bases, with 15 bases separating them. This CDR3 reads CASSPGRLMYEQYF. The CDR3 nucleotides read TGTGCCAGCAGTCCGGGACGGCTCATGTACGAGCAGTACTTC.

This clonotype was detected ten times or more. The chain is built from TRBV14 and TRBJ2-7; the match to TRBD2 covers 9 bases. Germline trimming cut 3 bases from V and 6 bases from J; bases unmatched to any gene: 9. The CDR3 length is 15 residues. The germline gives CDR1 SGHDN, CDR2 FVKESK. CDR3 amino acids: CASSHRGLAALEQYF. CDR3 bases: TGTGCCAGCAGCCACAGGGGACTAGCAGCTCTCGAGCAGTACTTC.

This clonotype came up a few times. A junction end diverges from the germline sequence, so it may reflect a read error. The gene calls are TRBV6-1 and TRBJ2-3; TRBD2 aligns across 9 bases. This CDR3 region has 15 residues. In germline, CDR1 is MNHNS, CDR2 SASEGT. The CDR3 region is CASSSGTSITGTQYF. DNA for the CDR3: TGTGCCAGCAGTTCCGGGACTAGCATCACAGGTACGCAGTATTTT.

This clonotype was seen a few times. This may be a read error: a much more frequent sequence differs by one nucleotide. The chain carries TRBV28 and TRBJ2-7; 9 bases match TRBD2. Germline V gene data show CDR1 as MDHEN and CDR2 as SYDVKM. The CDR3 loop spans 16 amino acids. Unmatched junction bases numbered 12, after V lost 6 bases and J lost 3 bases. CDR3 in amino acids: CASSPLRRTSDYEQYF. CDR3 DNA: TGTGCCAGCAGCCCCCTTCGAAGGACTAGCGACTACGAGCAGTACTTC.

The sample holds many counts of this clonotype. The chain joins TRBV20-1 to TRBJ1-1; D is ambiguous. Germline loops: CDR1 DFQATT, CDR2 SNEGSKA (reference sequence). This CDR3 comprises 14 residues. Trimming cost V 0 bases and J 4 bases, with 12 bases left between them. The CDR3 reads CSAREDFSGTEAFF. CDR3 coding DNA: TGCAGTGCTAGAGAGGACTTCTCGGGCACTGAAGCTTTCTTT.

This clonotype was seen repeatedly, ten times or more. The V gene is TRBV18, the J gene TRBJ2-3, with 8 bases lining up with TRBD2. In germline, CDR1 is KGHSH, CDR2 LQKENI. This CDR3 is 15 amino acids long. V shed 4 bases, J shed 0 bases, and the junction held 3 bases outside the gene matches. CDR3 in DNA: TGTGCCAGCTCACTGGGACTAGAAAGCACAGATACGCAGTATTTT. Residues: CASSLGLESTDTQYF.

This clonotype was counted ten times or more. The V call is TRBV18, the J call TRBJ2-3; no clear D. CDR3 size: 13 residues. With 6 bases removed from V and 2 bases from J, the gap between germline ends came to 9 bases. Germline CDR1 is KGHSH and CDR2 is LQKENI. CDR3 residues: CASSRALTDTQYF. In DNA, the CDR3 is TGTGCCAGCTCCCGGGCCCTCACAGATACGCAGTATTTT. The entire variable domain, with the rest obtained from reference TRBV18 and TRBJ2-3, is as follows: NAGVMQNPRHLVRRRGQEARLRCSPMKGHSHVYWYRQLPEEGLKFMVYLQKENIIDESGMPKERFSAEFPKEGPSILRIQQVVRGDSAAYFCASSRALTDTQYFGPGTRLTVL.

This rearrangement joins TRBV25-1 to TRBJ1-6, with unresolved D. The CDR3 spans 12 residues. The germline V gene has CDR1 MGHDK and CDR2 SYGVNS. V was cut by 2 bases and J by 9 bases, with 5 bases left in between. CDR3 protein: CASSEDFSPLHF. CDR3 nucleotides: TGTGCCAGCAGTGAAGACTTTTCACCCCTCCACTTT. Full variable domain (outside the CDR3, taken from reference TRBV25-1 and TRBJ1-6): EADIYQTPRYLVIGTGKKITLECSQTMGHDKMYWYQQDPGMELHLIHYSYGVNSTEKGDLSSESTVSRIRTEHFPLTLESARPSHTSQYLCASSEDFSPLHFGNGTRLTVT.

The chain employs TRBV28 and TRBJ1-5, with TRBD1 matching over 10 bases. The CDR3 loop spans 17 amino acids. With 2 bases clipped from V and 7 bases from J, the junction kept 11 bases outside the gene matches. Germline loops: CDR1 MDHEN, CDR2 SYDVKM. The CDR3 bases are TGTGCCAGCAGTTTAGGTTGGACAGGGGGAAGTCGGCAGCCCCAGCATTTT. This gives the protein CASSLGWTGGSRQPQHF.

This clonotype was seen ten or more times. This rearrangement joins TRBV12-3 or TRBV12-4 to TRBJ2-3, with D maybe TRBD1 (6 bases). The CDR3 contains 15 residues. V was cut by 10 bases and J by 5 bases, with 22 bases left in between. The CDR3 DNA reads TGTGCCACCAGATCTACTACAGGGAGAGGAGATACGCAGTATTTT. Translating it yields CATRSTTGRGDTQYF.

This clonotype was counted at least ten times. The chain has TRBV28 and TRBJ2-1; 11 bases fit TRBD2. Looked up from germline, CDR1 is MDHEN and CDR2 is SYDVKM. V shed 5 bases, J shed 4 bases, and the junction held 10 bases outside the gene matches. The CDR3 contains 17 residues. The CDR3 loop is CASSPTSGRIGYNEQFF. DNA for the CDR3: TGTGCCAGCAGTCCCACTAGCGGGAGAATTGGATACAATGAGCAGTTCTTC.

The chain uses TRBV6-1 and TRBJ1-1; TRBD1 matches at 7 bases. Germline V gene data show CDR1 as MNHNS and CDR2 as SASEGT. The J segment lost 2 bases and the V segment lost 6 bases, leaving 9 bases of the junction unmatched. The CDR3 length is 15 residues. The CDR3 bases are TGTGCCAGCAGCCGACAGGGTGGCCGAAACACTGAAGCTTTCTTT. Its translation is CASSRQGGRNTEAFF.

This clonotype showed up many times. The chain employs TRBV12-3 or TRBV12-4 and TRBJ1-3, with 10 positions matching TRBD1. V shed 2 bases and J 0 bases; nucleotides not matched to a gene: 1. The CDR3 covers 16 residues. The CDR3 sequence: CASSLRTGGSGNTIYF. CDR3 DNA sequence: TGTGCCAGCAGTTTAAGGACAGGGGGCTCTGGAAACACCATATATTTT.

The sample holds many counts of this clonotype. J is TRBJ2-4 and V is TRBV15; D uncertain. The CDR3 sequence is 14 residues long. V was trimmed by 3 bases and J by 0 bases, leaving 6 bases between them. Germline V gene lookup returns CDR1 LNHNV and CDR2 YYDKDF (reference sequence). The DNA of the CDR3 is TGTGCCACCAGCAGTCAACTAGCCAAAAACATTCAGTACTTC. This sequence encodes CATSSQLAKNIQYF.

The V and J genes are TRBV28 and TRBJ2-5; 8 nucleotides line up with TRBD1. This CDR3 region has 15 residues. V shed 4 bases and J 5 bases; nucleotides not matched to a gene: 9. CDR1 is MDHEN, CDR2 SYDVKM, per germline. The CDR3 protein is CASSYRTGLGETQYF. The CDR3 nucleotides read TGTGCCAGCAGTTACCGGACAGGGTTAGGTGAGACCCAGTACTTC.

This clonotype appeared many times. This sequence joins TRBV6-1 and TRBJ1-6; 7 bases map to TRBD1. Germline V gene data show CDR1 as MNHNS and CDR2 as SASEGT. Trimming removed 10 bases from V and 11 bases from J; junction bases left unmatched: 14. There are 14 residues in the CDR3. The CDR3 spells CATGPGTVSPPLHF. In DNA, the CDR3 is TGTGCCACAGGCCCCGGGACAGTTAGTCCACCCCTCCACTTT.

This clonotype has a count of ten or more. CDR3 in DNA: TGCGCCACCTCCACTCGGGCAGGGGCCTTAATCCATGAGCAGTTCTTC. This gives the protein CATSTRAGALIHEQFF. The J gene is TRBJ2-1, the V gene TRBV5-1; D is possibly TRBD1 (6 bases). CDR1 is SGHRS and CDR2 is YFSETQ in the germline V gene. V lost 9 bases, J lost 8 bases, and 27 bases lay in between. The CDR3 length is 16 residues.

The V call is TRBV28, the J call TRBJ2-3; 9 positions agree with TRBD1. The CDR3 is made up of 14 amino acids. In germline, CDR1 is MDHEN, CDR2 SYDVKM. The V segment lost 4 bases and the J segment 8 bases; nucleotides outside the gene matches: 7. The CDR3, as DNA: TGTGCCAGCAGTTGGGGACAGGGAATGGTTACGCAGTATTTT. This codes for CASSWGQGMVTQYF.